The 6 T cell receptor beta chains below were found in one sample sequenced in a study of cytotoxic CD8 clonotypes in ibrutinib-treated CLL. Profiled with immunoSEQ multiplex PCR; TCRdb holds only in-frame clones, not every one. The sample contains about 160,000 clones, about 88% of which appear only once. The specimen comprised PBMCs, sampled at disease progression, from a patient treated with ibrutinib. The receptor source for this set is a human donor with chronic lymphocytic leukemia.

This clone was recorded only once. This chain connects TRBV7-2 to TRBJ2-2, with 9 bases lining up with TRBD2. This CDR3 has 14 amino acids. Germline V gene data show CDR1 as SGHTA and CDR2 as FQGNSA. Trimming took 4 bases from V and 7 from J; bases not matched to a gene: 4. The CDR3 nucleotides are TGTGCCAGCAGCTCCAGAGCGGGGGGCGGGGAGCTGTTTTTT. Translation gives CASSSRAGGGELFF. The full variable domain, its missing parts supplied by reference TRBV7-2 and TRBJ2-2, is GAGVSQSPSNKVTEKGKDVELRCDPISGHTALYWYRQSLGQGLEFLIYFQGNSAPDKSGLPSDRFSAERTGGSVSTLTIQRTQQEDSAVYLCASSSRAGGGELFFGEGSRLTVL.

CDR3 region: CASHYSRDSPEQYF. CDR3 DNA: TGTGCCAGCCATTACTCCCGGGACAGTCCCGAGCAGTACTTC. The rearrangement links TRBV6-1 to TRBJ2-7; 7 bases agree with TRBD1. This CDR3 is built from 14 residues. V dropped 8 bases and J dropped 6; count of bases not matched to a gene: 13. Germline V gives CDR1 MNHNS, CDR2 SASEGT.

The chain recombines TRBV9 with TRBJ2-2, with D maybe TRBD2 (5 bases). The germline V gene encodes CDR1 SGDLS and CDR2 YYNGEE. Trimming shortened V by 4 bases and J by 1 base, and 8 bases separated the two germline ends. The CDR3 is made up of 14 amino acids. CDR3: CASSKSGNTGELFF. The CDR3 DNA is TGTGCCAGCAGCAAGAGCGGGAACACCGGGGAGCTGTTTTTT.

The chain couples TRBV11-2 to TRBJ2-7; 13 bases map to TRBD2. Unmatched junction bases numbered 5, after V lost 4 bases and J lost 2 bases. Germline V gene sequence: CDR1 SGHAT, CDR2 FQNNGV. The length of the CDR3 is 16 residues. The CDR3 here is CASSSRTSGSTYEQYF. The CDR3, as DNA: TGTGCCAGCAGCTCTAGGACTAGCGGGAGTACCTACGAGCAGTACTTC.

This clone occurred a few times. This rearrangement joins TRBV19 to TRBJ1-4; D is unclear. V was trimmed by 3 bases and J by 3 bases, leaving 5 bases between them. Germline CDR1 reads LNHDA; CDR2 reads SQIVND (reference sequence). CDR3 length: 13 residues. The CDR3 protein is CASSMYSNEKLFF. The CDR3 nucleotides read TGTGCCAGTAGTATGTACTCTAATGAAAAACTGTTTTTT.

The CDR3 region has the DNA TGTGCCAGCAGCGTTGACAGGGGGAATCAGCCCCAGCATTTT. Translation gives CASSVDRGNQPQHF. J is TRBJ1-5 and V is TRBV5-8; 9 bases line up with TRBD1. This CDR3 has 14 residues. The V gene end was trimmed by 4 bases and the J gene end by 4 bases; junction bases not matched to a gene: 3. In germline, CDR1 is SGHTS, CDR2 YDEGEE.